This T cell receptor beta chain was sequenced during a study of CD8 T cells in Susac syndrome. An amount of RNA that ranged from 0.5 to 1 ug was reverse transcribed with random hexamers. The amplification used immunoSEQ multiplex PCR on TCR beta CDR3; it spanned 54 Vbeta and 13 Jbeta. TCRdb called the immunoSEQ multiplex PCR reads again in MiXCR, with one record for every CDR3 protein. The repertoire holds 150,000 to 200,000 distinct CDR3 sequences, with approximately 95% as singletons. Overall study results and limits: The study acknowledged a relatively small number of individuals in its TCR sequencing and HLA analysis.

About this clonotype: Its antigen is currently unknown.

Trimming took off 2 bases at V and 13 bases at J, with 26 bases between the two ends. The CDR3 runs to 17 residues. Germline V lookup: CDR1 MNHEY, CDR2 SVGEGT. Sequencing of TCR beta was performed on blood CD8+ T cells and on blood CD4+ T cells. Negative isolation was used for CD8+ and CD4+ T cells, and FACS enrichment was applied to TEMRA cells. The sequence was collected from a human donor in good health. Sample: CD4+ T cells from PBMCs. The chain couples TRBV6-2 or TRBV6-3 to TRBJ2-2, with D hard to call. The CDR3 nucleotides read TGTGCCAGCAGTTACCCAGGCGAGGCTACCCTCCCGGCTGGGCTGTTTTTT. It yields the protein CASSYPGEATLPAGLFF.